The rows below give T cell receptor beta chains drawn from one sample of a study of shared clonotypes between healthy human individuals. The method was immunoSEQ multiplex PCR; TCRdb's version includes in-frame clones alone and lacks a portion of them. The data contain some 2 million clones, approximately 94% of them singletons. The sequenced sample was naive CD8+ T cells sorted from blood. These receptors were collected from a man between 18 and 35 years old in good health. CDR3s leave out the opening cysteine and the closing phenylalanine or tryptophan.

>TRBV27
ASSLSSGGAYEQY
>TRBV19
ASSSGPGTGELF
>TRBV11-2
ASSLGPTPQETQY
>TRBV6-1
ASSLEGVSYNEQF
>TRBV9
ASSVGSGPDYGYT
>TRBV9
ASSGLAGAEINEQF
>TRBV9
ASSVNPMYEQY
>TRBV15
ATSREVGSGEQY
>TRBV4-2
ASSQAVAESPLH
>TRBV9
ASSAILAELNEQF
>TRBV12-5
ASGPILDGDTQY
>TRBV6-5
ASSYGGASTDTQY
>TRBV4-3
ASSRPGLASLNEQF
>TRBV27
ASSFGRADYEQY
>TRBV7-9
ASATSERNTGELF
>TRBV6-5
ASSYSIAGGYEQY
>TRBV25-1
ASTPLKGMLNTEAF
>TRBV6-1
ASSPPGLSTDTQY
>TRBV5-6
ASSFGLAGVYNEQF
>TRBV6-1
ASSDGLFYEQY
>TRBV19
ASSVWGSLEQQF
>TRBV7-8
ASSLGRGYEQY
>TRBV27
ASRLIGQDEQF
>TRBV6-6
ASSYGGEYYEQY
>TRBV7-2
ASSLNPGLASREQY
>TRBV19
ASRLSSNQPQH